A single sample is the source of the 10 T cell receptor beta chains below, sequenced in a study of T cells in Graves' hyperthyroidism and ophthalmopathy. TCR beta CDR3 region amplification was performed from RNA transcripts. The HTBI primer set drove a first-round RT-PCR of the TCR CDR3. TCRdb reprocessed the multiplex PCR reads via MiXCR and lists one record per CDR3 protein. The data show 600,000 or so distinct CDR3 sequences, 16% seen once. The sample comprised blood. These TCRs come from a woman aged 25 to 45 with Graves' hyperthyroidism.

The rearrangement joins TRBV20-1 to TRBJ1-2; tentative D call: TRBD1 (5 bases). Germline V gene lookup returns CDR1 DFQATT and CDR2 SNEGSKA (reference sequence). Trimming shortened V by 0 bases and J by 4 bases, and 12 bases separated the two germline ends. The CDR3 extends over 14 amino acids. DNA of the CDR3: TGCAGTGCTAGAGATCCCCGGGGGATCTATGGCTACACCTTC. It specifies CSARDPRGIYGYTF.

This clonotype was seen repeatedly, ten times or more. This rearrangement joins TRBV10-2 to TRBJ1-1, with 7 bases lining up with TRBD1. Germline assignment: CDR1 WSHSY and CDR2 SAAADI. V lost 2 bases to trimming and J lost 4 bases; unmatched junction nucleotides: 4. The CDR3 covers 14 residues. CDR3: CASSETGAGTEAFF. The CDR3 DNA sequence: TGCGCCAGCAGTGAGACAGGGGCAGGCACTGAAGCTTTCTTT.

This clonotype was seen repeatedly, ten times or more. The V and J genes are TRBV3-1 and TRBJ2-3, with 7 nucleotides matching TRBD1. The CDR3 sequence is 13 residues long. Trimming took 8 bases from V and 2 from J; bases not matched to a gene: 4. Looked up from germline, CDR1 is LGHDT and CDR2 is YNNKEL (reference sequence). The DNA for the CDR3 is TGTGCCAGCGGGACAGTGGCCACAGATACGCAGTATTTT. Translation gives CASGTVATDTQYF.

This clonotype was seen at least ten times. This chain links TRBV29-1 with TRBJ2-1, with TRBD2 matching 9 bases. V shed 7 bases and J 4 bases; nucleotides not matched to a gene: 8. Germline V gene lookup returns CDR1 SQVTM and CDR2 ANQGSEA. The CDR3 covers 14 residues. The CDR3 is CSGNLAGLYNEQFF. CDR3 nucleotide sequence: TGCAGCGGTAACCTAGCGGGATTATACAATGAGCAGTTCTTC.

Regarding this clonotype: One end of the junction is discordant with germline, which a read error may explain. The rearrangement joins TRBV7-3 to TRBJ2-2, with D perhaps assigned TRBD1 or TRBD2 (5 bases each). This CDR3 has 14 residues. Germline V lookup: CDR1 SGHTA, CDR2 FQGTGA. The CDR3 bases are TGTGCCAGCAGCTTACTAGCCGGGCCCGGGGACCGAATTTTT. Protein: CASSLLAGPGDRIF.

The chain uses TRBV4-1 and TRBJ2-7; the D gene is possibly TRBD2 (5 bases). The CDR3 has 14 residues. Germline-derived CDR1 and CDR2 are MGHRA and YSYEKL. V shed 2 bases and J shed 0 bases, with 8 bases lying between them. CDR3 in amino acids: CASSQNRGSYEQYF. As DNA, the CDR3 is TGCGCCAGCAGCCAAAATCGGGGCTCCTACGAGCAGTACTTC.

There are a few counts of this clonotype. Possible read error: a much larger clone is one base away. The chain employs TRBV7-9 and TRBJ2-5; D possibly corresponds to TRBD1 (6 bases). The CDR3 totals 16 residues. V gave up 5 bases and J gave up 5 bases, with 21 bases separating them. Looked up from germline, CDR1 is SEHNR and CDR2 is FQNEAQ (reference sequence). The CDR3 spells CASSPPPRGGIETQYF. The CDR3 DNA follows: TGTGCCAGCAGCCCCCCCCCCAGGGGCGGTATCGAGACCCAGTACTTC.

The rearrangement uses TRBV2 and TRBJ1-3; D remains unclear. V was shortened by 1 base and J by 8 bases, with 6 bases between the two germline ends. The CDR3 consists of 12 residues. Germline lookup yields CDR1 SNHLY and CDR2 FYNNEI. The CDR3: CASSEGVDTIYF. The CDR3 region has the DNA TGTGCCAGCAGTGAAGGGGTAGACACCATATATTTT.

The chain couples TRBV15 to TRBJ2-5, with D perhaps TRBD2 (6 bases). This CDR3 region has 14 residues. V lost 2 bases and J 5 bases, leaving 12 bases between the germline ends. Germline-derived CDR1 and CDR2 are LNHNV and YYDKDF (reference sequence). The CDR3 DNA sequence: TGTGCCACCAGCAGACACGGGAGATCGGAGACCCAGTACTTC. Protein product: CATSRHGRSETQYF.

This clonotype was observed at least ten times. The V call is TRBV29-1, the J call TRBJ1-5, with TRBD1 matching 9 bases. CDR1 and CDR2 (germline): SQVTM, ANQGSEA. The CDR3 totals 13 residues. The V and J ends lost 6 bases and 5 bases, in that order; junction bases with no gene match: 5. The CDR3 loop reads CSVGTGIHQPQHF. CDR3 coding DNA: TGCAGCGTCGGGACAGGGATTCATCAGCCCCAGCATTTT.